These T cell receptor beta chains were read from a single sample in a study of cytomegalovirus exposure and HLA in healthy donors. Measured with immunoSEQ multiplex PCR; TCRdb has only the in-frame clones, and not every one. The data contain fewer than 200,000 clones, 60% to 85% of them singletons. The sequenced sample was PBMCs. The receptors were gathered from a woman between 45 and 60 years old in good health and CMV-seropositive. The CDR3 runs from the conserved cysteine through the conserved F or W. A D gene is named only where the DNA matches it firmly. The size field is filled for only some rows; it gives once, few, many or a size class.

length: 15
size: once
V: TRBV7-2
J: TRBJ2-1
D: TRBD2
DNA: TGTGCCAGCAGTCTAATGGGGGGGGGATACAATGAGCAGTTCTTC
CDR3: CASSLMGGGYNEQFF

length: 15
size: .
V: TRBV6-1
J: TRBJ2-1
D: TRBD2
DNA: TGTGCCAGCAGTGGGGGGACTAGCGGGGGGGGGAGGCAGTTCTTC
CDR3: CASSGGTSGGGRQFF

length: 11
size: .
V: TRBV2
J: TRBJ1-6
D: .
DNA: TGTGCCAGCAGTGAAGGGCCACCCCTCCACTTT
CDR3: CASSEGPPLHF

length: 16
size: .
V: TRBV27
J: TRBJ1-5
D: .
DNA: TGTGCCAGCAGTTTATCGGCAGGGATGGGCAATCAGCCCCAGCATTTT
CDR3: CASSLSAGMGNQPQHF

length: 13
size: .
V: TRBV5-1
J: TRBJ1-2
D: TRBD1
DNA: TGCGCCAGCAGCCGAGGGACAGGGGAAGGCTACACCTTC
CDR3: CASSRGTGEGYTF

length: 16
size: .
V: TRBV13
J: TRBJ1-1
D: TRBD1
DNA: TGTGCCAGCAGCTTATCCGGGACAGGGTCGAACACTGAAGCTTTCTTT
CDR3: CASSLSGTGSNTEAFF

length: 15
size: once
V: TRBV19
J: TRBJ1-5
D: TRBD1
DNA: TGTGCCAGTAGTATAAGACAGGGAAGCAATCAGCCCCAGCATTTT
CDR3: CASSIRQGSNQPQHF

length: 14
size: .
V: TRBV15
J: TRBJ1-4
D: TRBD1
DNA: TGTGCCACCAGCAGAGACGGGACAGGGGAGAAACTGTTTTTT
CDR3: CATSRDGTGEKLFF

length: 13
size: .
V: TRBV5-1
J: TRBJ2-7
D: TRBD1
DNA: TGCGCCAGCAGCCCGACAGGGAACTACGAGCAGTACTTC
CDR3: CASSPTGNYEQYF

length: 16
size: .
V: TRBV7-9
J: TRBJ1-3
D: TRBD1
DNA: TGTGCCAGCAGCTTACGACAGGGGGCCACTGGAAACACCATATATTTT
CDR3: CASSLRQGATGNTIYF

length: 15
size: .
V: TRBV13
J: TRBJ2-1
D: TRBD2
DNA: TGTGCCAGCAGTTACGGGACTAGCGGCGACAATGAGCAGTTCTTC
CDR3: CASSYGTSGDNEQFF

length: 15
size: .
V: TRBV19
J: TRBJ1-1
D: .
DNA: TGTGCCAGTAGTATAGGCGGGGCGCGGGGACCTGAAGCTTTCTTT
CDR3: CASSIGGARGPEAFF

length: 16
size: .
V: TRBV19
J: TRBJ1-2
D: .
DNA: TGTGCCAGTAGTCTTGTTTCGGGACACTTATCTTATGGCTACACCTTC
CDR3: CASSLVSGHLSYGYTF

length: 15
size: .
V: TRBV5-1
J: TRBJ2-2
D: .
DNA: TGCGCCAGCAGCTCCCACAGATCCGGTCCCGGGGAGCTGTTTTTT
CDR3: CASSSHRSGPGELFF

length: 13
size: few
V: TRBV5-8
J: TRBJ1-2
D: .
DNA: TGTGCCAGCAGCTATGACAGTACCTATGGCTACACCTTC
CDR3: CASSYDSTYGYTF

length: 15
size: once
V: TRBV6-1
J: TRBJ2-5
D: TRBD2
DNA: TGTGCCAGCACGAAGCGGGGGGCGCTCCAAGAGACCCAGTACTTC
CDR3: CASTKRGALQETQYF

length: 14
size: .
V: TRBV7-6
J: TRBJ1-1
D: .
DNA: TGTGCCAGCAGCCCGGAGGACAGGAACACTGAAGCTTTCTTT
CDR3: CASSPEDRNTEAFF

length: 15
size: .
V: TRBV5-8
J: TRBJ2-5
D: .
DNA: TGTGCCAGCAGCTTTTATCTCCGGGGGAAAGAGACCCAGTACTTC
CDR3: CASSFYLRGKETQYF

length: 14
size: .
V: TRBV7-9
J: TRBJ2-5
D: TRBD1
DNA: TGTGCCAGCAGCCCGCGGACAGGGAGCGAGACCCAGTACTTC
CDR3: CASSPRTGSETQYF

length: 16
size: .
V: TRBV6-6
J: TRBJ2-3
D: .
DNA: TGTGCCAGCAGTTACGGTGCGGAGGCTGTTACAGATACGCAGTATTTT
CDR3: CASSYGAEAVTDTQYF

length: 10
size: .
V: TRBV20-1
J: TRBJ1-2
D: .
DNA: TGCAGTGCTAGGCTGACGGGAGCAGACTTC
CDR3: CSARLTGADF

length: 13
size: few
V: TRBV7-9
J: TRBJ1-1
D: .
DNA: TGTGCCAGCAGCCCCTCGTGGCTCTCTGAAGCTTTCTTT
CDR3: CASSPSWLSEAFF

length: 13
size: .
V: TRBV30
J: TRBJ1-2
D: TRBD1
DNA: TGTGCCTGGAGTCGGGACAGGTCTGATGGCTACACCTTC
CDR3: CAWSRDRSDGYTF

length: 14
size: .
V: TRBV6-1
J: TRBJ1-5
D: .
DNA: TGTGCCAGCACGATCGGGAGAAGGGGTCAGCCCCAGCATTTT
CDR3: CASTIGRRGQPQHF

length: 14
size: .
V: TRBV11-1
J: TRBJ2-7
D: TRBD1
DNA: TGTGCCAGCAGCCGACAGGGATATTCTGGCGAGCAGTACTTC
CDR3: CASSRQGYSGEQYF

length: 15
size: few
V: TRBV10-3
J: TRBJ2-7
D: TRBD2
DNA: TGTGCCATCAGGGATTTTCTAGCGGGGAACTACGAGCAGTACTTC
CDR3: CAIRDFLAGNYEQYF

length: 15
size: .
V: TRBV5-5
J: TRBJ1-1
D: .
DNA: TGTGCCAGCAGCTTGGCTGCGGGAATTGGGAATGAAGCTTTCTTT
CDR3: CASSLAAGIGNEAFF

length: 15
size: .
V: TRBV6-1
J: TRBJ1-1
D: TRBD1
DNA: TGTGCCAGCAACTCGGGACAGGGCCGGAACACTGAAGCTTTCTTT
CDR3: CASNSGQGRNTEAFF

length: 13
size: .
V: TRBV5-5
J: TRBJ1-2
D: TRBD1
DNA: TGTGCCAGCAGCTTGACAGGGGACTATGGCTACACCTTC
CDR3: CASSLTGDYGYTF

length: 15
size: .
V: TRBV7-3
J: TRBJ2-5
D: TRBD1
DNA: TGTGCCAGCAGCTTAACCGCGGACAGGTTAGAGACCCAGTACTTC
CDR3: CASSLTADRLETQYF

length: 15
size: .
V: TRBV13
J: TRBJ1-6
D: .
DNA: TGTGCCAGCAGCATGCAACAGGGAAAAAATTCACCCCTCCACTTT
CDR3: CASSMQQGKNSPLHF

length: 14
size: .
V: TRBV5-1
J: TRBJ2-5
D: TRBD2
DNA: TGCGCCAGCAGCCCGGGGACTAGCCAAGAGACCCAGTACTTC
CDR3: CASSPGTSQETQYF

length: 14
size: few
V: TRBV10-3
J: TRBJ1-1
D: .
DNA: TGTGCCATCAGTGAGTCAATGATAGACACTGAAGCTTTCTTT
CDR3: CAISESMIDTEAFF

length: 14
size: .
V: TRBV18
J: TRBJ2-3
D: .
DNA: TGTGCCAGCTCACCGGGAGGAGGGACAGATACGCAGTATTTT
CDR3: CASSPGGGTDTQYF

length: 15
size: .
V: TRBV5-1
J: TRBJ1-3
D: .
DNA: TGCGCCAGCAGCTTCGCCGATCGGGATGAAAACACCATATATTTT
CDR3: CASSFADRDENTIYF

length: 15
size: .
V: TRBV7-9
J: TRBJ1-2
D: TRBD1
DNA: TGTTCCAGCAGCTTATTATCAGGGGGCGACTATGGCTACACCTTC
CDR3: CSSSLLSGGDYGYTF

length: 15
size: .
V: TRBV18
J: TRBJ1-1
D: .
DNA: TGTGCCAGCTCACAGGGGTTAGGAATGAACACTGAAGCTTTCTTT
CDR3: CASSQGLGMNTEAFF

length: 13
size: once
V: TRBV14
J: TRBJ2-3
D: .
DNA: TGTGCCAGCAGCCGATGGGACATCGATACGCAGTATTTT
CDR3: CASSRWDIDTQYF

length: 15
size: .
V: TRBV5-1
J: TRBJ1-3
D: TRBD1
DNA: TGCGCCAGCAGCCAAAACAGGGGGCTTGGAAACACCATATATTTT
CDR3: CASSQNRGLGNTIYF

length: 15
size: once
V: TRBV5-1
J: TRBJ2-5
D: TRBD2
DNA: TGCGCCAGCAGCTATCTAGCGGGGGGAAAAGAGACCCAGTACTTC
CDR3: CASSYLAGGKETQYF

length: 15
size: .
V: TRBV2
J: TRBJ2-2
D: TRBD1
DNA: TGTGCCAGCAGTTCCGACAGGGGCCCCACCGGGGAGCTGTTTTTT
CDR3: CASSSDRGPTGELFF

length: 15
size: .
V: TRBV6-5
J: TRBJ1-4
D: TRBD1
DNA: TGTGCCAGCAGGCGACAGGGGGCAACTAATGAAAAACTGTTTTTT
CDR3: CASRRQGATNEKLFF

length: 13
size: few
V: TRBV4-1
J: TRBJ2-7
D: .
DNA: TGCGCCAGCAGCCAAACGCTCAGGACAGACCGATACTTC
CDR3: CASSQTLRTDRYF

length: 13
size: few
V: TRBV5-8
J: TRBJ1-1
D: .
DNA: TGTGCCAGCAGCTTGACTACCTCCACTGAAGCTTTCTTT
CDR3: CASSLTTSTEAFF

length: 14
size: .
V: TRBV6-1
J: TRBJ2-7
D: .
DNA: TGTGCCAGCAGTGCCTACAGGGTGTCCTACGAGCAGTACTTC
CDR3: CASSAYRVSYEQYF

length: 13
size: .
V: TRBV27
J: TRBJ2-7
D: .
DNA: TGTGCCAGCATGGGGGGGGCCTCCTACGAGCAGTACTTC
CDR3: CASMGGASYEQYF

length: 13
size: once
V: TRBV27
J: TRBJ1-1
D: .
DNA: TGTGCCAGCAGAAAAGCGATGAACACTGAAGCTTTCTTT
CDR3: CASRKAMNTEAFF